These 22 T cell receptor beta chains originate from one sample sequenced in a study of Graves' ophthalmopathy and Graves' hyperthyroidism. Researchers took RNA transcripts and amplified TCR beta CDR3 regions from them. Amplification began with first-round RT-PCR using HTBI primers, then second-round multiplex PCR was performed. Each CDR3 protein is one row after TCRdb ran MiXCR on the multiplex PCR reads. The table has approximately 540,000 distinct CDR3 sequences, less than 40% seen once. The source material was peripheral blood or thyroid tissue (not recorded which). The receptors shown here come from an adult man with Graves' hyperthyroidism.

This clonotype was observed at least ten times. The chain links TRBV20-1 to TRBJ2-2, with D perhaps assigned TRBD1 or TRBD2 (5 bases each). Germline lookup yields CDR1 DFQATT and CDR2 SNEGSKA (reference sequence). The CDR3 runs to 14 residues. Trimming took off 6 bases at V and 5 bases at J, with 16 bases between the two ends. The CDR3 DNA reads TGCAGTGCAAGACTGGGACCTAGTACCGGGGAGCTGTTTTTT. It translates to CSARLGPSTGELFF.

This clonotype was recorded many times. The chain recombines TRBV19 with TRBJ1-1; a weak D match, TRBD1 (6 bases). V lost 2 bases and J 4 bases, leaving 17 bases between the germline ends. The CDR3 length is 16 residues. Germline CDR1 is LNHDA and CDR2 is SQIVND (reference sequence). The CDR3 DNA reads as TGTGCCAGTAGTATATACCAGGGGATGGGCAGCACTGAAGCTTTCTTT. Protein sequence: CASSIYQGMGSTEAFF.

The chain carries TRBV6-1 and TRBJ2-7; 8 bases are a match to TRBD1. This CDR3 has 14 amino acids. V lost 11 bases to trimming and J lost 4 bases; unmatched junction nucleotides: 13. CDR1 is MNHNS, CDR2 SASEGT, per germline. CDR3: CAGVLDRAGYEQYF. The CDR3 DNA reads as TGTGCCGGCGTTCTGGACAGGGCGGGTTACGAGCAGTACTTC.

The CDR3 coding sequence is TGTGCCAGCAGCTCGAGCGGGACAGCTCAAGAGACCCAGTACTTC. Translating it yields CASSSSGTAQETQYF. The rearrangement joins TRBV7-3 to TRBJ2-5; either TRBD1 or TRBD2 may fit D (7 bases each). Germline lookup yields CDR1 SGHTA and CDR2 FQGTGA. Trimming removed 4 bases at V and 2 bases at J, with 14 bases between. CDR3 length: 15 residues.

This clonotype was counted a single time. The chain couples TRBV24-1 to TRBJ2-2, with a weak D call TRBD1 (5 bases). From germline, CDR1 is KGHDR and CDR2 SFDVKD. The CDR3 is 14 amino acids. Trimming removed 5 bases from V and 7 bases from J, with 13 bases in between. CDR3 in DNA: TGTGCCACCAGTGGCCCGGACAAGTTCGGGGAGCTGTTTTTT. Amino acid sequence: CATSGPDKFGELFF.

The chain has TRBV18 and TRBJ2-2; D not certain. The V end was cut by 4 bases, the J end by 5 bases, with 11 bases between. CDR3 size: 14 residues. Germline loops: CDR1 KGHSH, CDR2 LQKENI. The CDR3 sequence: CASSRAKGTGELFF. The CDR3 bases are TGTGCCAGCTCACGAGCCAAGGGAACCGGGGAGCTGTTTTTT. The entire variable domain, with the rest obtained from reference TRBV18 and TRBJ2-2, is as follows: NAGVMQNPRHLVRRRGQEARLRCSPMKGHSHVYWYRQLPEEGLKFMVYLQKENIIDESGMPKERFSAEFPKEGPSILRIQQVVRGDSAAYFCASSRAKGTGELFFGEGSRLTVL.

The chain uses TRBV2 and TRBJ2-2; D is perhaps TRBD1 or TRBD2 (7 bases each). The ends were cut back, 6 bases at V and 5 bases at J, with 34 bases in the middle. Looked up from germline, CDR1 is SNHLY and CDR2 is FYNNEI. The CDR3 contains 21 residues. The CDR3 DNA follows: TGTGCCAGCAGCCCCTTTAGGGAGGGGGCTGTGAGGCTAAGAAGAACCGGGGAGCTGTTTTTT. Translated, it gives CASSPFREGAVRLRRTGELFF.

As regards this clonotype: This clone may be a read error of a much larger clone one base away. This chain joins TRBV20-1 and TRBJ2-7, with 10 nucleotides matching TRBD1. V lost 6 bases, J lost 3 bases, and 11 bases stayed unmatched. This CDR3 region has 15 residues. Per the germline V gene, CDR1 is DFQATT and CDR2 is SNEGSKA (reference sequence). The CDR3 protein is CSARNAGTGDYEQYF. In nucleotides, the CDR3 is TGCAGTGCAAGAAACGCCGGGACAGGGGACTACGAGCAGTACTTC.

This clonotype was seen a handful of times. This chain joins TRBV24-1 and TRBJ2-2, with TRBD2 matching over 11 bases. CDR1 and CDR2 from the germline V gene are KGHDR and SFDVKD. This CDR3 has 18 amino acids. The trim removed 0 bases at V and 6 bases at J, leaving 8 bases unmatched. CDR3 nucleotide sequence: TGTGCCACCAGTGATTTGGGGATGGGACTAGCGGAACCCGGGGAGCTGTTTTTT. Its translation: CATSDLGMGLAEPGELFF.

In this sample, this clonotype turned up a few times. The chain links TRBV6-5 to TRBJ2-2; 13 bases line up with TRBD2. V shed 5 bases, J shed 3 bases, and the junction held 12 bases outside the gene matches. Germline loops: CDR1 MNHEY, CDR2 SVGAGI. This CDR3 contains 19 residues. CDR3 sequence reads: CASSPHPGLAGPHTGELFF. The CDR3 nucleotides read TGTGCCAGCAGTCCCCATCCGGGACTAGCGGGGCCCCACACCGGGGAGCTGTTTTTT.

The chain joins TRBV29-1 to TRBJ2-7; perhaps TRBD1 as D (6 bases). Germline CDR1 SQVTM, CDR2 ANQGSEA. V lost 7 bases, J lost 3 bases, and 13 bases lay in between. This CDR3 contains 12 residues. Written as DNA, the CDR3 is TGCAGCGAGTATACAGGGTTCTACGAGCAGTACTTC. Translated: CSEYTGFYEQYF.

The chain is built from TRBV9 and TRBJ2-2; D is perhaps TRBD1 (5 bases). The CDR3 totals 14 residues. CDR1 and CDR2 (germline): SGDLS, YYNGEE. Trimming pared 4 bases from V and 4 bases from J, leaving 11 bases between. The CDR3 DNA is TGTGCCAGCAGCCAATCTGGGGCCACCGGGGAGCTGTTTTTT. Encoded protein: CASSQSGATGELFF.

This clonotype was seen only a few times. The rearrangement uses TRBV18 and TRBJ2-7, with TRBD1 matching over 8 bases. CDR1 and CDR2 from the germline V gene are KGHSH and LQKENI. This CDR3 has 16 amino acids. V dropped 1 base and J dropped 4; count of bases not matched to a gene: 9. CDR3 protein: CASSPLARGQGYEQYF. CDR3 nucleotide sequence: TGTGCCAGCTCACCACTCGCCAGGGGGCAGGGGTACGAGCAGTACTTC.

The chain couples TRBV29-1 to TRBJ2-7, with 7 nucleotides matching TRBD2. The J call may be faulty, since TRBJ2-1 better matches the DNA end. Germline CDR1 is SQVTM and CDR2 is ANQGSEA. The CDR3 totals 14 residues. The CDR3 protein is CSVEVVAGYNEQFF. The DNA of the CDR3 is TGCAGCGTTGAAGTGGTAGCGGGCTACAATGAGCAGTTCTTC.

With respect to this clonotype: A read error may produce the germline difference seen at one junction end. The chain combines TRBV30 with TRBJ2-5; possibly TRBD1 for D (7 bases). In germline, CDR1 is GTSNPN, CDR2 SVGIG (reference sequence). The CDR3 runs to 11 residues. The CDR3 nucleotides are TGTGCCTGGGGAGAGGACAGGAGGGCTTTCTTC. Translating it yields CAWGEDRRAFF.

The chain links TRBV5-5 to TRBJ1-1, with a tentative D call TRBD1 (6 bases). This CDR3 is 16 amino acids long. Germline CDR1 and CDR2: SGHKS and YYEKEE (reference sequence). V was pared by 3 bases and J by 1 base, with 16 bases between. The DNA for the CDR3 is TGTGCCAGCAGCTCCGTACGGACAGCTTCGAACACTGAAGCTTTCTTT. Residues: CASSSVRTASNTEAFF. Complete variable domain (other parts from reference TRBV5-5 and TRBJ1-1): DAGVTQSPTHLIKTRGQQVTLRCSPISGHKSVSWYQQVLGQGPQFIFQYYEKEERGRGNFPDRFSARQFPNYSSELNVNALLLGDSALYLCASSSVRTASNTEAFFGQGTRLTVV.

The table lists this clonotype with many counts. The chain combines TRBV5-1 with TRBJ1-1, with D tentatively TRBD1 (6 bases). Germline V CDR1 and CDR2: SGHRS, YFSETQ. The CDR3 spans 17 residues. Trimming cost V 1 base and J 4 bases, with 20 bases left between them. The CDR3 DNA reads TGCGCCAGCAGCTTGTTAGGGGGAGCGGAGGTCGGCACTGAAGCTTTCTTT. Its translation is CASSLLGGAEVGTEAFF.

This clonotype was detected many times. This chain links TRBV29-1 with TRBJ1-2, with D perhaps matching TRBD1 (5 bases). Trimming took off 5 bases at V and 0 bases at J, with 13 bases between the two ends. The germline V gene encodes CDR1 SQVTM and CDR2 ANQGSEA. The CDR3 sequence is 14 residues long. As DNA, the CDR3 is TGCAGCGTTCGGCGGGACGTTGCTAACTATGGCTACACCTTC. Residues: CSVRRDVANYGYTF.

The genes are TRBV29-1 and TRBJ2-2, with 12 bases identical to TRBD2. Germline assignment: CDR1 SQVTM and CDR2 ANQGSEA. This CDR3 region has 13 residues. V lost 8 bases and J lost 6; bases outside the gene matches: 4. The CDR3 region is CSIGLAGSGELFF. The CDR3 DNA follows: TGCAGCATAGGACTAGCGGGATCCGGGGAGCTGTTTTTT.

This clonotype was counted many times. J is TRBJ1-1 and V is TRBV5-1; D may be TRBD1 (5 bases). The CDR3 has 13 amino acids. V lost 3 bases and J 3 bases, leaving 9 bases between the germline ends. Looked up from germline, CDR1 is SGHRS and CDR2 is YFSETQ. CDR3 bases: TGCGCCAGCAGCTGGCTGGGACACACTGAAGCTTTCTTT. Its protein product is CASSWLGHTEAFF.

This clonotype was detected only a few times. Since a much larger clone is just one base distant, this may be a read error. This rearrangement joins TRBV9 to TRBJ2-6; D is perhaps TRBD2 (6 bases). Germline CDR1 and CDR2: SGDLS and YYNGEE. The CDR3 length is 16 residues. The CDR3 reads CASSVGGGVGANVLAF. In DNA form, the CDR3 reads TGTGCCAGCAGCGTAGGAGGAGGGGTTGGGGCCAACGTCCTGGCTTTC.

This clonotype was counted ten times or more. The V call is TRBV6-6, the J call TRBJ1-2, with D possibly being TRBD1 (5 bases). Germline lookup yields CDR1 MNHNY and CDR2 SVGAGI (reference sequence). The germline V and J ends were trimmed by 5 bases and 4 bases, with 17 bases remaining between them. CDR3 length: 15 amino acids. The CDR3 here is CASSQRTGLFYGYTF. The CDR3 coding sequence is TGTGCCAGCAGTCAACGAACAGGTCTCTTCTATGGCTACACCTTC.